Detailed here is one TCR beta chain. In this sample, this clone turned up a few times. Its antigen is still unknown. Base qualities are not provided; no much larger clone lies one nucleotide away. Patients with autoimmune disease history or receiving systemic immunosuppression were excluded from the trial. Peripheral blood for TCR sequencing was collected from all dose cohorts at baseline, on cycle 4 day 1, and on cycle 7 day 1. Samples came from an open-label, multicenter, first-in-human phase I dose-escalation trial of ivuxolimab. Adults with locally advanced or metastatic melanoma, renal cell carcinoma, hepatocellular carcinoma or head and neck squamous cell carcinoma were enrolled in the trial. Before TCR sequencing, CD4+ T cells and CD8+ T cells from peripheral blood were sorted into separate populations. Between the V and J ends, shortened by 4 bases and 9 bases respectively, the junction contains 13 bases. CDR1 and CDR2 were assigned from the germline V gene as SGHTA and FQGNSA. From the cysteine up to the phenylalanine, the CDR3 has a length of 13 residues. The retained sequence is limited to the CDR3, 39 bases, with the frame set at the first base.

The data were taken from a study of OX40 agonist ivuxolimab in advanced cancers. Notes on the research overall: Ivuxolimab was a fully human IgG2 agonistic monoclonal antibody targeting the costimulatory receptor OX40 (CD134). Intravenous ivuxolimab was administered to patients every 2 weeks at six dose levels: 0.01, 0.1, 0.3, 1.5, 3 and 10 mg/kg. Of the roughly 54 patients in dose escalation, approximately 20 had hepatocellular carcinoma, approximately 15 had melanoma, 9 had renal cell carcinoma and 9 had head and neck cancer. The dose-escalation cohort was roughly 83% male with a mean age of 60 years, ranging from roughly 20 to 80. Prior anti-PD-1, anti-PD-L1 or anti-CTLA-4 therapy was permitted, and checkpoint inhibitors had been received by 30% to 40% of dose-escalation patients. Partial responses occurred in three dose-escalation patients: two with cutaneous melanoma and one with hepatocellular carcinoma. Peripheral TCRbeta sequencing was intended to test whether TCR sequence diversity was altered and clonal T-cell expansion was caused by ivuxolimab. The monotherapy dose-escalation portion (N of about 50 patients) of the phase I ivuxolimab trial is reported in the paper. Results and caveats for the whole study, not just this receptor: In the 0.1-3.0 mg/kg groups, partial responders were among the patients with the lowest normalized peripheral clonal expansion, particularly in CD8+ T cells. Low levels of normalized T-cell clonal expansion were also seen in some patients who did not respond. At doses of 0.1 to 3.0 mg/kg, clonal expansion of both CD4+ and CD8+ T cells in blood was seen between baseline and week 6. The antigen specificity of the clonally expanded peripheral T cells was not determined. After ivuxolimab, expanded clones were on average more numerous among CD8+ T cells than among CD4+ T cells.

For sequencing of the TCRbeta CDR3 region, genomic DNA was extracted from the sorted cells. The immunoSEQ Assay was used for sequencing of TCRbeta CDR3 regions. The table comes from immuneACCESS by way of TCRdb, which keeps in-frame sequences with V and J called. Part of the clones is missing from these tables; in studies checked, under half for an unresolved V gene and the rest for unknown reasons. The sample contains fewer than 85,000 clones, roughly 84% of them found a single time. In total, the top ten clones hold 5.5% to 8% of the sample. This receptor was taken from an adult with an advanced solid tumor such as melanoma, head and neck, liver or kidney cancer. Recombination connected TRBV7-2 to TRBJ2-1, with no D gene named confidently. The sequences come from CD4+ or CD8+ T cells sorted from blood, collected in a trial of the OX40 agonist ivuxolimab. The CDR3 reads CASSYSLRGEQFF. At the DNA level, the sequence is TGTGCCAGCAGCTACTCCCTGCGAGGTGAGCAGTTCTTC.